This passage covers 10 T cell receptor beta chains from one sample sequenced in a study of cytomegalovirus exposure and HLA in healthy donors. In the PCR, 60 Vbeta and 13 Jbeta primers were used. The method was immunoSEQ multiplex PCR; TCRdb's version includes in-frame clones alone and lacks a portion of them. The table lists fewer than 85,000 clones, more than 65% of them singletons, with about 12% in the top ten. The sequenced material came from PBMCs. The receptors originated from a male donor in good health and CMV-seropositive.

DNA of the CDR3: TGTGCCAGCACCCCCGGCGGACAGGGAAATTCACCCCTCCACTTT. Protein: CASTPGGQGNSPLHF. V is TRBV7-9 and J is TRBJ1-6; 8 bases fit TRBD1. CDR1 and CDR2 from the germline V gene are SEHNR and FQNEAQ (reference sequence). The CDR3 runs to 15 residues. J gave up 7 bases and V 7 bases, and 9 bases lay outside the gene matches.

This clone was observed a handful of times. The chain recombines TRBV4-1 with TRBJ1-5, with 7 bases fitting TRBD1. Trimming took 1 base from V and 3 from J; bases not matched to a gene: 9. This CDR3 is built from 17 residues. Germline assignment: CDR1 MGHRA and CDR2 YSYEKL. The CDR3 DNA sequence: TGCGCCAGCAGCCAAGCGAACCGGGACAGCCTCAATCAGCCCCAGCATTTT. It codes for CASSQANRDSLNQPQHF.

This clone was counted a few times. The V call is TRBV6-1, the J call TRBJ2-1; 8 bases fit TRBD2. V was clipped by 1 base and J by 6 bases; unmatched bases: 8. CDR1 MNHNS and CDR2 SASEGT come from the germline V gene. CDR3 length: 16 residues. The CDR3 spells CASSEGRLAGLNEQFF. In DNA form, the CDR3 reads TGTGCCAGCAGTGAAGGTAGGCTAGCGGGTCTCAATGAGCAGTTCTTC.

The J gene is TRBJ2-5, the V gene TRBV5-1; TRBD2 matches at 12 bases. CDR1 is SGHRS, CDR2 YFSETQ, per germline. The CDR3 is made up of 15 amino acids. J lost 2 bases, V lost 3 bases, and 2 bases had no gene match. The CDR3 sequence is CASSWGLAGQETQYF. The CDR3 DNA follows: TGCGCCAGCAGCTGGGGACTAGCGGGTCAAGAGACCCAGTACTTC.

The chain recombines TRBV5-1 with TRBJ2-5, with D perhaps matching TRBD2 (7 bases). The CDR3 extends over 18 amino acids. Germline V CDR1 and CDR2: SGHRS, YFSETQ. Deletions cut 4 bases from V and 2 bases from J, with 24 bases between. The CDR3 DNA is TGCGCCAGCAGCCCGGACAGACGCCGGGACTACCTTCAAGAGACCCAGTACTTC. Translated, it gives CASSPDRRRDYLQETQYF.

The V gene is TRBV6-1, the J gene TRBJ1-1, with D hard to call. Per the germline V gene, CDR1 is MNHNS and CDR2 is SASEGT. Trimming pared 3 bases from V and 3 bases from J, leaving 11 bases between. The CDR3 spans 14 residues. The CDR3: CASSDNLGDTEAFF. The CDR3 DNA is TGTGCCAGCAGTGATAACCTAGGAGACACTGAAGCTTTCTTT.

The chain couples TRBV5-1 to TRBJ1-4; 7 nucleotides match TRBD1. The CDR3 contains 19 residues. The V gene end was trimmed by 2 bases and the J gene end by 5 bases; junction bases not matched to a gene: 18. In germline, CDR1 is SGHRS, CDR2 YFSETQ. Here the CDR3 reads CASSFGGAPGGTLNEKLFF. The CDR3 bases are TGCGCCAGCAGCTTCGGGGGGGCACCAGGGGGAACCCTCAATGAAAAACTGTTTTTT.

Only a few counts were recorded for this clone. The chain employs TRBV10-1 and TRBJ1-1, with 8 positions matching TRBD1. The CDR3 consists of 17 residues. The germline gives CDR1 WNHNN, CDR2 SYGVQD (reference sequence). With V trimmed by 3 bases and J by 3 bases, 12 bases remained unmatched. The CDR3 DNA is TGCGCCAGCAGTGAAATGCAGGGGGCTATAAGGGACACTGAAGCTTTCTTT. Translation: CASSEMQGAIRDTEAFF.

The chain recombines TRBV29-1 with TRBJ2-5, with 7 bases matching TRBD1. V was clipped by 2 bases and J by 5 bases; unmatched bases: 2. The CDR3 has 12 amino acids. Germline CDR1 SQVTM, CDR2 ANQGSEA. CDR3 protein: CSVETGAETQYF. The CDR3 nucleotides are TGCAGCGTTGAAACAGGGGCCGAGACCCAGTACTTC.

The chain uses TRBV27 and TRBJ2-7; weak D call: TRBD2 (6 bases). Between the trimmed V and J ends, which lost 1 base and 2 bases, there was a span of 9 bases. The CDR3 extends over 14 amino acids. Looked up from germline, CDR1 is MNHEY and CDR2 is SMNVEV (reference sequence). The CDR3 sequence is CASSLLGGTYEQYF. The CDR3 nucleotides read TGTGCCAGCAGTTTATTGGGGGGAACCTACGAGCAGTACTTC.